Below are 7 T cell receptor beta chains sequenced from a single sample in a study of shared clonotypes between healthy human individuals (TCRdb year 2020). The receptor library was made with the immunoSEQ multiplex PCR assay. Drawn from immuneACCESS, this table holds only the in-frame rearrangements with V and J called that TCRdb kept. Clones are partly lost; checked studies trace under half to an unresolved V gene and leave the rest unexplained. This sample comprises around 1.6 million clones, 98% of them detected only once. The leading ten clones occupy 0.4% to 0.45% of the sample. Input material: naive CD4+ T cells sorted from blood. The sample's cell subset or site label is to be understood as: CD45RA+ positively selected. These receptors all stem from a man aged 30-40 years in good health.

The rearrangement joins TRBV5-1 to TRBJ2-6, with D unclear. V lost 1 base and J lost 0, with 8 bases in between. CDR3 size: 16 residues. Germline CDR1 is SGHRS and CDR2 is YFSETQ. The CDR3 reads CASSLFSRSGANVLTF. CDR3 nucleotide sequence: TGCGCCAGCAGCTTGTTCTCGCGCTCTGGGGCCAACGTCCTGACTTTC. Filled out from reference TRBV5-1 and TRBJ2-6, the complete variable domain reads KAGVTQTPRYLIKTRGQQVTLSCSPISGHRSVSWYQQTPGQGLQFLFEYFSETQRNKGNFPGRFSGRQFSNSRSEMNVSTLELGDSALYLCASSLFSRSGANVLTFGAGSRLTVL.

The chain has TRBV9 and TRBJ2-2, with D perhaps matching TRBD2 (6 bases). Germline V gene data show CDR1 as SGDLS and CDR2 as YYNGEE. The V and J ends lost 4 bases and 5 bases respectively, with 12 bases between them. The CDR3 sequence is 14 residues long. The CDR3 DNA reads as TGTGCCAGCAGCTCGGGACTCCGAACCGGGGAGCTGTTTTTT. Its translation: CASSSGLRTGELFF.

J is TRBJ2-6 and V is TRBV28; D unresolved. The V end was cut by 3 bases, the J end by 0 bases, with 6 bases between. The germline V gene encodes CDR1 MDHEN and CDR2 SYDVKM. The CDR3 is 15 residues long. The DNA for the CDR3 is TGTGCCAGCAGTTTGTGGGTCTCTGGGGCCAACGTCCTGACTTTC. This sequence encodes CASSLWVSGANVLTF.

This chain joins TRBV28 and TRBJ2-7; 10 bases agree with TRBD1. V was clipped by 6 bases and J by 6 bases; unmatched bases: 2. Germline values: CDR1 MDHEN, CDR2 SYDVKM. The CDR3 covers 12 residues. CDR3 in amino acids: CASRTGGGEQYF. Here the CDR3 DNA reads TGTGCCAGCAGGACAGGGGGCGGCGAGCAGTACTTC.

This clone was detected only a few times. The rearrangement links TRBV19 to TRBJ1-1; 8 bases align to TRBD1. Germline V gene sequence: CDR1 LNHDA, CDR2 SQIVND (reference sequence). The trim removed 4 bases at V and 1 base at J, leaving 2 bases unmatched. The CDR3 has 14 amino acids. The CDR3 coding sequence is TGTGCCAGTAGTACAGGACAGGGGAACACTGAAGCTTTCTTT. Protein sequence: CASSTGQGNTEAFF.

V and J are TRBV27 and TRBJ2-3, with D maybe TRBD2 (5 bases). Trimming removed 2 bases from V and 0 bases from J, with 15 bases in between. The germline gives CDR1 MNHEY, CDR2 SMNVEV (reference sequence). CDR3 length equals 17 residues. The CDR3 loop reads CASSLRGVGISTDTQYF. CDR3 in DNA: TGTGCCAGCAGTTTACGAGGCGTCGGGATTAGCACAGATACGCAGTATTTT.

The chain has TRBV5-1 and TRBJ1-1, with 8 bases identical to TRBD1. The V gene's germline CDR1 is SGHRS and CDR2 YFSETQ. The junction had 11 bases not matched to a gene; V was cut back by 0 bases and J by 10 bases. The CDR3 totals 15 residues. CDR3 sequence reads: CASSLGADRAFGAFF. In DNA, the CDR3 is TGCGCCAGCAGCTTGGGTGCGGACAGGGCCTTCGGAGCTTTCTTT. The full variable domain, with the rest looked up from reference TRBV5-1 and TRBJ1-1, is KAGVTQTPRYLIKTRGQQVTLSCSPISGHRSVSWYQQTPGQGLQFLFEYFSETQRNKGNFPGRFSGRQFSNSRSEMNVSTLELGDSALYLCASSLGADRAFGAFFGQGTRLTVV.